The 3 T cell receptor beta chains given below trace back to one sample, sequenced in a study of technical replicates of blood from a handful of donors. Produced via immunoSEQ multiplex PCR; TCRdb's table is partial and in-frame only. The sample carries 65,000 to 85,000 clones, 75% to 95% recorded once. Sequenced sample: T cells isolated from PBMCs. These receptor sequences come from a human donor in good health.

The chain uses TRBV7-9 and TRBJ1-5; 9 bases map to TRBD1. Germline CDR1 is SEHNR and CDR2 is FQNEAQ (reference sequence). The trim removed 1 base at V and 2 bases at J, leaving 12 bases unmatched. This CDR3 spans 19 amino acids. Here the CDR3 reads CASSLGLLQGAGGNQPQHF. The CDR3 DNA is TGTGCCAGCAGCTTAGGCCTTTTACAGGGGGCCGGTGGCAATCAGCCCCAGCATTTT.

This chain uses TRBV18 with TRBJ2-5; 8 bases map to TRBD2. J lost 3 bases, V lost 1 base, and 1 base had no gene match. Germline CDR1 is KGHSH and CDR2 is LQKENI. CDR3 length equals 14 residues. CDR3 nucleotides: TGTGCCAGCTCACCACTAGCGGGGAAAGAGACCCAGTACTTC. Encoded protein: CASSPLAGKETQYF. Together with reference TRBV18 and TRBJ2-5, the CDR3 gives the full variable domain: NAGVMQNPRHLVRRRGQEARLRCSPMKGHSHVYWYRQLPEEGLKFMVYLQKENIIDESGMPKERFSAEFPKEGPSILRIQQVVRGDSAAYFCASSPLAGKETQYFGPGTRLLVL.

The DNA for the CDR3 is TGCGCCAGCAGCGAAATAGCGGGGGGACACACAGATACGCAGTATTTT. Translating it yields CASSEIAGGHTDTQYF. The V gene is TRBV5-1, the J gene TRBJ2-3, with TRBD2 matching over 10 bases. Germline values: CDR1 SGHRS, CDR2 YFSETQ. CDR3 length: 16 residues. The V segment lost 4 bases and the J segment 2 bases; nucleotides outside the gene matches: 7.